This T cell receptor beta chain was captured by sequencing in a study of identical twins. General study results and limits: Partly confounded zero-insertion analyses could result from invariant MAIT and iNKT cells. Models underestimated out-of-frame TCR alpha sharing in monozygotic twins. Within twin pairs, the out-of-frame alpha sequences they shared showed excess low generation probability. The abundant beta clonotypes from cord blood had fewer insertions, and memory repertoires had none of this.

From the 5' RACE reads, TCRdb called clonotypes with MiXCR, one entry per CDR3 protein. The table includes fewer than 450,000 distinct CDR3 sequences, about 9% detected once. Germline V gene lookup returns CDR1 SQVTM and CDR2 ANQGSEA. The CDR3 runs 12 residues. The V end was cut by 4 bases, the J end by 5 bases, with 9 bases between. About this clonotype: Its antigen is not known.

The TCR sequence derives from a woman between 45 and 60 years old in good health. The chain combines TRBV29-1 with TRBJ2-1; D is possibly TRBD2 (5 bases). Material: naive T cells sorted from blood. The CDR3 coding sequence is TGCAGCGTTGTAGAGGGAAACAATGAGCAGTTCTTC. This gives the protein CSVVEGNNEQFF.